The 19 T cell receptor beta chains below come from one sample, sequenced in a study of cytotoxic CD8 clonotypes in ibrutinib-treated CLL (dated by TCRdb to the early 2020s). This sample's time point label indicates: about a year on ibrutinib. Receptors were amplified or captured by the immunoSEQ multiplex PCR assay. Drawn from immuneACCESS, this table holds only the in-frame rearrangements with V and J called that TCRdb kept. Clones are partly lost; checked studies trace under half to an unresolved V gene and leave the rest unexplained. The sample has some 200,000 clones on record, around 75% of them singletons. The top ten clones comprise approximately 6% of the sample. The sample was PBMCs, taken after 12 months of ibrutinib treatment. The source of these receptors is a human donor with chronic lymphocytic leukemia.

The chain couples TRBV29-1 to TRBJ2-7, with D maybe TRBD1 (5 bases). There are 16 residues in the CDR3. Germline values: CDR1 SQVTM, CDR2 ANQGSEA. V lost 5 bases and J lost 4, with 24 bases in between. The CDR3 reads CSVRIGGARGKYEQYF. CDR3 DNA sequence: TGCAGCGTTAGGATAGGTGGGGCTAGAGGAAAATACGAGCAGTACTTC.

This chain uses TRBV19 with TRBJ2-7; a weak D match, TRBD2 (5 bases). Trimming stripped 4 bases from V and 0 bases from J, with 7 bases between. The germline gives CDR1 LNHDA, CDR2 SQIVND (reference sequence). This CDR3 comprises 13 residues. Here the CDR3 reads CASSTGDSYEQYF. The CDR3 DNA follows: TGTGCCAGTAGTACCGGGGACTCCTACGAGCAGTACTTC.

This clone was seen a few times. The CDR3 loop reads CASSYSDGTAFF. In DNA, the CDR3 is TGTGCCAGCAGTTACTCGGACGGTACGGCTTTCTTT. The rearrangement uses TRBV6-5 and TRBJ1-1, with D unclear. Trimming cost V 0 bases and J 11 bases, with 10 bases left between them. Germline CDR1 reads MNHEY; CDR2 reads SVGAGI. This CDR3 region has 12 residues.

CDR3 sequence (DNA): TGTGCCAGCAGTTACTCGAAGGGACAGGGGTACGAGCAGTACTTC. Translated, it gives CASSYSKGQGYEQYF. V usage is TRBV6-5 and J usage is TRBJ2-7; 10 nucleotides align to TRBD1. Germline V gives CDR1 MNHEY, CDR2 SVGAGI. V gave up 0 bases and J gave up 4 bases; unmatched junction bases: 3. The CDR3 extends over 15 amino acids.

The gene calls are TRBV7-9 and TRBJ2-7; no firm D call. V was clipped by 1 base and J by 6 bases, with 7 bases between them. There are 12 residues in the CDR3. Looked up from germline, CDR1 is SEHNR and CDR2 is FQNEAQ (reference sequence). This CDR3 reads CASSLDRLEQYF. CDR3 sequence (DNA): TGTGCCAGCAGCTTAGATCGGCTCGAGCAGTACTTC. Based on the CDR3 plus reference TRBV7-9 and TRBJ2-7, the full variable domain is DTGVSQNPRHKITKRGQNVTFRCDPISEHNRLYWYRQTLGQGPEFLTYFQNEAQLEKSRLLSDRFSAERPKGSFSTLEIQRTEQGDSAMYLCASSLDRLEQYFGPGTRLTVT.

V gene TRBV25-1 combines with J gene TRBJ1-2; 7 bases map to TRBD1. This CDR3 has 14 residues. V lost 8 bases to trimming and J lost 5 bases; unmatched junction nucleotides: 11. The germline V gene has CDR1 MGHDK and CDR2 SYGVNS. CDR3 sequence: CASRRTGLLYGYTF. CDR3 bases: TGTGCCAGCCGACGGACAGGACTGCTGTATGGCTACACCTTC.

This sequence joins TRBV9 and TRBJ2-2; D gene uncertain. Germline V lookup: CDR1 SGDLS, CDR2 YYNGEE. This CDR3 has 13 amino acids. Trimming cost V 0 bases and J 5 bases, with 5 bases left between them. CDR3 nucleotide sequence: TGTGCCAGCAGCGTAGGTATAACCGGGGAGCTGTTTTTT. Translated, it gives CASSVGITGELFF.

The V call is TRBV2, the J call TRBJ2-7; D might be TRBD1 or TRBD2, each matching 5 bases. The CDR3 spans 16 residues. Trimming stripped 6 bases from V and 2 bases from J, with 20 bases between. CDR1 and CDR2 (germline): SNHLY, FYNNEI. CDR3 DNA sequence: TGTGCCAGCAGCGGCTCAGGGCAATCGGGGCCCTACGAGCAGTACTTC. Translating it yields CASSGSGQSGPYEQYF. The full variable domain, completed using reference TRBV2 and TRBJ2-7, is EPEVTQTPSHQVTQMGQEVILRCVPISNHLYFYWYRQILGQKVEFLVSFYNNEISEKSEIFDDQFSVERPDGSNFTLKIRSTKLEDSAMYFCASSGSGQSGPYEQYFGPGTRLTVT.

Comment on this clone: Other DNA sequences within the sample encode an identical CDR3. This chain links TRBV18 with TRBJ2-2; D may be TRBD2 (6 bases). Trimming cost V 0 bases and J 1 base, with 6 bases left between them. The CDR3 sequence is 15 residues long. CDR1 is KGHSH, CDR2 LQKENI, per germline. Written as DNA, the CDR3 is TGTGCCAGCTCACCACCGGGAGGGAACACCGGGGAGCTGTTTTTT. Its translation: CASSPPGGNTGELFF.

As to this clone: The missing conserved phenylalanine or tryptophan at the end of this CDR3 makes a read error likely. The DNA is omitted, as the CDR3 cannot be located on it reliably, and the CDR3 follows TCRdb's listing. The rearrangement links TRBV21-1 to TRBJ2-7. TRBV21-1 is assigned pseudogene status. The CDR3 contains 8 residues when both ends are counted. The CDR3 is CASSPPRL.

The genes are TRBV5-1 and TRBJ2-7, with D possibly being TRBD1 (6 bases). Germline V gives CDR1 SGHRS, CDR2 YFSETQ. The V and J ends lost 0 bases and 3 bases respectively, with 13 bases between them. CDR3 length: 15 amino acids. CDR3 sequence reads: CASSLGGTSNYEQYF. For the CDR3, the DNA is TGCGCCAGCAGCTTGGGAGGGACATCCAACTACGAGCAGTACTTC. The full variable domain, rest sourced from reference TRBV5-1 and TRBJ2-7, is KAGVTQTPRYLIKTRGQQVTLSCSPISGHRSVSWYQQTPGQGLQFLFEYFSETQRNKGNFPGRFSGRQFSNSRSEMNVSTLELGDSALYLCASSLGGTSNYEQYFGPGTRLTVT.

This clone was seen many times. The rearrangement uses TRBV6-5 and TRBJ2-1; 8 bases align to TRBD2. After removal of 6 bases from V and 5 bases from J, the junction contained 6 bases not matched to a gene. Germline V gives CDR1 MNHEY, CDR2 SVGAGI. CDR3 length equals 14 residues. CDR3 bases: TGTGCCAGCAGAGATAGCGGGGCCGACAATGAGCAGTTCTTC. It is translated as CASRDSGADNEQFF.

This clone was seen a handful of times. The CDR3: CASSRGKKGSTEAFF. DNA for the CDR3: TGTGCCAGCAGCCGAGGGAAAAAGGGGTCTACTGAAGCTTTCTTT. The V gene is TRBV6-5, the J gene TRBJ1-1; D is perhaps TRBD1 (5 bases). Deletions cut 6 bases from V and 5 bases from J, with 19 bases between. CDR3 length: 15 amino acids. CDR1 is MNHEY and CDR2 is SVGAGI in the germline V gene.

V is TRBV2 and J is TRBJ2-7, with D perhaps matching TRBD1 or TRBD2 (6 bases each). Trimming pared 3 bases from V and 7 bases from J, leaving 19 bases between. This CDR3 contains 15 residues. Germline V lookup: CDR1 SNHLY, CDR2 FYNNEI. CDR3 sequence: CASSDNGGPTSEQYF. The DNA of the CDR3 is TGTGCCAGCAGTGATAACGGGGGCCCTACGTCTGAGCAGTACTTC. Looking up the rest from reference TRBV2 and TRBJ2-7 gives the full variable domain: EPEVTQTPSHQVTQMGQEVILRCVPISNHLYFYWYRQILGQKVEFLVSFYNNEISEKSEIFDDQFSVERPDGSNFTLKIRSTKLEDSAMYFCASSDNGGPTSEQYFGPGTRLTVT.

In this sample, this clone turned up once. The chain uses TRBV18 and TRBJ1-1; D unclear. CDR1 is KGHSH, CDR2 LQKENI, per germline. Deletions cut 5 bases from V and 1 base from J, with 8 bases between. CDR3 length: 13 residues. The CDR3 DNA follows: TGTGCCAGCTCAAATGGAGCGAACACTGAAGCTTTCTTT. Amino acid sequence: CASSNGANTEAFF.

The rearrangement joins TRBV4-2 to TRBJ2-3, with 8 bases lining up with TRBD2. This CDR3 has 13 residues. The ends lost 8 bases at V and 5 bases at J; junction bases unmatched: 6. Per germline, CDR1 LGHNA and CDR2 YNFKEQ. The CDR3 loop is CASAGGVGDTQYF. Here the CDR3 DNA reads TGTGCCAGCGCGGGGGGAGTGGGAGATACGCAGTATTTT.

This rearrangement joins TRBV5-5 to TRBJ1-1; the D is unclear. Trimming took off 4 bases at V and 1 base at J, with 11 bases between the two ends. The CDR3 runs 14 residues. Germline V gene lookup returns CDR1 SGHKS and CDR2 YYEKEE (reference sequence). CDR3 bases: TGTGCCAGCAGCCGAGATACGACGAACACTGAAGCTTTCTTT. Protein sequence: CASSRDTTNTEAFF.

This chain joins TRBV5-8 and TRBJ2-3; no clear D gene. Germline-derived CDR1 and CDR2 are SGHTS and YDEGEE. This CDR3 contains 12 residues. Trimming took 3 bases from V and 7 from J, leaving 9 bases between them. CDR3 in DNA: TGTGCCAGCAGCTCACAGCTGCATACGCAGTATTTT. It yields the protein CASSSQLHTQYF.

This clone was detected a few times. The CDR3 DNA follows: TGTGCCAGCAGTTACGTCGGCTTAACAGATACGCAGTATTTT. Translation gives CASSYVGLTDTQYF. The V and J genes are TRBV6-6 and TRBJ2-3, with unresolved D. The V end lost 2 bases, the J end lost 3 bases, and 9 bases lay between the germline ends. CDR1 is MNHNY and CDR2 is SVGAGI in the germline V gene (reference sequence). The CDR3 has 14 amino acids.